These T cell receptor beta chains were read from a single sample in a study of T-cell reconstitution after alpha-beta-depleted transplantation in children. TCRdb reanalysed the PCR reads using MiXCR and keeps one entry per CDR3 protein. This table has around 200,000 distinct CDR3 sequences, roughly 11% appearing once. The sample consisted of PBMCs, taken before TCRalphabeta/CD19-depleted stem cell transplant. The receptors were gathered from a child younger than two with acute myeloid leukemia, due to receive a stem cell transplant. Both conserved end residues are part of each CDR3. Expanded clones get a size class; other rows say once, few or many, or leave the size out.

clone size: many; V gene: TRBV29-1; CDR3 protein: CSVQVYSGANVLTF
clone size: many; V gene: TRBV3-1; CDR3 protein: CASSQKVSNQPQHF
clone size: few; V gene: TRBV5-1; CDR3 protein: CASSLVTGSSSYEQYF
clone size: many; V gene: TRBV20-1; CDR3 protein: CSARVPGLAPYEQYF
clone size: many; V gene: TRBV10-3; CDR3 protein: CAITEPRTSGDKYEQYF
clone size: many; V gene: TRBV20-1; CDR3 protein: CSARQGYNEQFF
clone size: many; V gene: TRBV6-5; CDR3 protein: CASSYSGAKNIQYF
clone size: .; V gene: TRBV24-1; CDR3 protein: CATSDFLGEQFF
clone size: many; V gene: TRBV29-1; CDR3 protein: CSILTGSENTEAFF
clone size: many; V gene: TRBV7-9; CDR3 protein: CASSAGTARGGGYTF
clone size: many; V gene: TRBV29-1; CDR3 protein: CSVEVFRREEETQYF
clone size: many; V gene: TRBV12-3/TRBV12-4; CDR3 protein: CAIGGTGDNYGYTF
clone size: many; V gene: TRBV12-3/TRBV12-4; CDR3 protein: CASLRTGNSPLHF
clone size: many; V gene: TRBV24-1; CDR3 protein: CATSDSPDRADTQYF
clone size: many; V gene: TRBV20-1; CDR3 protein: CSARAQYSNQPQHF
clone size: many; V gene: TRBV18; CDR3 protein: CASSQPGGRAEAFF
clone size: .; V gene: TRBV5-6; CDR3 protein: CASRGTSGGLETQYF
clone size: many; V gene: TRBV6-5; CDR3 protein: CASSYSDRNTEAFF
clone size: many; V gene: TRBV6-2/TRBV6-3; CDR3 protein: CASSRGELLGINYGYTF
clone size: medium-sized; V gene: TRBV11-2; CDR3 protein: CASSLDSGYGETQYF
clone size: many; V gene: TRBV12-3/TRBV12-4; CDR3 protein: CASNPTPGLAGGPDTGELFF
clone size: many; V gene: TRBV24-1; CDR3 protein: CATSDFPGTGVETQYF
clone size: few; V gene: TRBV12-3/TRBV12-4; CDR3 protein: CASSPRVPGTEAFF
clone size: many; V gene: TRBV20-1; CDR3 protein: CSAREGGADNEQFF
clone size: .; V gene: TRBV6-5; CDR3 protein: CASSYSTGAQGQPQHF
clone size: many; V gene: TRBV19; CDR3 protein: CASRTPGQNTEAFF
clone size: many; V gene: TRBV20-1; CDR3 protein: CSALPPSAKNIQYF
clone size: many; V gene: TRBV7-9; CDR3 protein: CASSPDRSNQPQHF
clone size: many; V gene: TRBV5-6; CDR3 protein: CASSLPYTNEQFF
clone size: many; V gene: TRBV20-1; CDR3 protein: CSARKGVGDGYTF
clone size: .; V gene: TRBV20-1; CDR3 protein: CSARVQAGGLAVDEQFF
clone size: .; V gene: TRBV18; CDR3 protein: CASSPLQNEQFF
clone size: many; V gene: TRBV28; CDR3 protein: CASSPGLLSGYTF
clone size: many; V gene: TRBV2; CDR3 protein: CASIGQFGRYNEQFF
clone size: many; V gene: TRBV20-1; CDR3 protein: CSARETGNQPQHF
clone size: many; V gene: TRBV28; CDR3 protein: CASSLKSRDYFHGYTF
clone size: many; V gene: TRBV10-3; CDR3 protein: CAISVDSHNTGELFF
clone size: .; V gene: TRBV5-1; CDR3 protein: CASPVSYEQYF
clone size: many; V gene: TRBV5-1; CDR3 protein: CASSLNGETEAFF
clone size: many; V gene: TRBV7-9; CDR3 protein: CASSPGQGSAEAFF
clone size: many; V gene: TRBV12-3/TRBV12-4; CDR3 protein: CASSLYWKSSYEQYF